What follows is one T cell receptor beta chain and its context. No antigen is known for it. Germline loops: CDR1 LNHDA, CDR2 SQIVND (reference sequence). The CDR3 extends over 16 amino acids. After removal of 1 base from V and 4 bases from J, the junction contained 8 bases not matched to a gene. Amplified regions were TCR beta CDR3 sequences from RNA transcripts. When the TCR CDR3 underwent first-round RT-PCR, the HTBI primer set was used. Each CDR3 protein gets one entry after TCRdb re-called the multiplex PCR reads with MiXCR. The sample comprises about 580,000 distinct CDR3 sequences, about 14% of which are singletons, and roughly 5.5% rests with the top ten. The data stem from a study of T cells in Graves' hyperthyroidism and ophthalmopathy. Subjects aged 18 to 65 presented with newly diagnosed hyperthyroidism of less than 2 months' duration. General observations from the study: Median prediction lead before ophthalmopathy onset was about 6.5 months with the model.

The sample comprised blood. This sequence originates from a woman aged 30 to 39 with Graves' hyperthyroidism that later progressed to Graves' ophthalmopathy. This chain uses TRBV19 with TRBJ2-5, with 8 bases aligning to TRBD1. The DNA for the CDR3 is TGTGCCAGTAGTATAGCCCCCCGGACAGGGATAGAGACCCAGTACTTC. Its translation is CASSIAPRTGIETQYF. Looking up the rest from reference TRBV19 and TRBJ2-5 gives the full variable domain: DGGITQSPKYLFRKEGQNVTLSCEQNLNHDAMYWYRQDPGQGLRLIYYSQIVNDFQKGDIAEGYSVSREKKESFPLTVTSAQKNPTAFYLCASSIAPRTGIETQYFGPGTRLLVL.